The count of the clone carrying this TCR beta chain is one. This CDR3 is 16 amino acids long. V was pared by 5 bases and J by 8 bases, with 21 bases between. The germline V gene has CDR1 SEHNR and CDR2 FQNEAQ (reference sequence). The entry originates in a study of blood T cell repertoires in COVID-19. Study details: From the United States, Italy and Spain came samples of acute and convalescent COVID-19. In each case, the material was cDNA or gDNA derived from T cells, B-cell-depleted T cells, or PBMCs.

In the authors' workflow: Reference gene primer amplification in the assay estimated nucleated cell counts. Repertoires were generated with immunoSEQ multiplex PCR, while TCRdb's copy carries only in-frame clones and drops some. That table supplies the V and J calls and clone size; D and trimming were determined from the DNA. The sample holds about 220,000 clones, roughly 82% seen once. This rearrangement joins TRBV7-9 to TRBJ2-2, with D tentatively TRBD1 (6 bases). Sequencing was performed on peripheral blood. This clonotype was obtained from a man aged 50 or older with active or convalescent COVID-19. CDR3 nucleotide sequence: TGTGCCAGCAGCCCTGGACAGCCTTTAAAGGCGGGGGAGCTGTTTTTT. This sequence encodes CASSPGQPLKAGELFF.